Below are 32 T cell receptor beta chains sequenced from a single sample in a study of T cell repertoires in cytomegalovirus infection. No antigens are known for them. Via MiXCR, TCRdb re-called the reads, giving one row per CDR3 protein. Here the sample spans 160,000 or so distinct CDR3 sequences, less than 25% being singletons. Here the sequenced sample was CD8+ T cells from cultured PBMCs, taken from culture after CMV antigen stimulation. These TCRs come from a human donor in good health (CMV status not recorded). Some clones in this sample may be carry-over from other donors' samples.

In this sample, this clonotype turned up a few times. This rearrangement joins TRBV7-9 to TRBJ2-1, with 9 positions matching TRBD1. This CDR3 has 16 amino acids. The J segment lost 4 bases and the V segment lost 0 bases, leaving 4 bases of the junction unmatched. Germline V gene data show CDR1 as SEHNR and CDR2 as FQNEAQ (reference sequence). CDR3 region: CASSLAGTGIYNEQFF. In nucleotides, the CDR3 is TGTGCCAGCAGCTTAGCCGGGACAGGGATTTACAATGAGCAGTTCTTC. Full variable domain (rest looked up from reference TRBV7-9 and TRBJ2-1): DTGVSQNPRHKITKRGQNVTFRCDPISEHNRLYWYRQTLGQGPEFLTYFQNEAQLEKSRLLSDRFSAERPKGSFSTLEIQRTEQGDSAMYLCASSLAGTGIYNEQFFGPGTRLTVL.

This clonotype was recorded a few times. This chain connects TRBV7-2 to TRBJ2-1; TRBD2 agrees at 10 bases. J was trimmed by 4 bases and V by 5 bases; bases with no gene match: 5. Germline CDR1 reads SGHTA; CDR2 reads FQGNSA. There are 15 residues in the CDR3. This CDR3 is CASSHLAGAYNEQFF. Here the CDR3 DNA reads TGTGCCAGCAGCCACCTAGCGGGGGCATACAATGAGCAGTTCTTC.

This clonotype was seen a handful of times. The V gene is TRBV7-2, the J gene TRBJ2-7, with D possibly being TRBD1 (6 bases). The CDR3 consists of 16 residues. Trimming removed 1 base at V and 0 bases at J, with 13 bases between. The V gene's germline CDR1 is SGHTA and CDR2 FQGNSA. The CDR3 bases are TGTGCCAGCAGCTTAGTTTTGGGGGCCAGCTCCTACGAGCAGTACTTC. Translated: CASSLVLGASSYEQYF.

V usage is TRBV4-1 and J usage is TRBJ2-7; 9 bases fit TRBD1. In germline, CDR1 is MGHRA, CDR2 YSYEKL. This CDR3 is 17 amino acids long. Trimming took 1 base from V and 3 from J; bases not matched to a gene: 10. The CDR3, as DNA: TGCGCCAGCAGCCAAGTGGCGGCGACAGGGGGAGACTACGAGCAGTACTTC. It yields the protein CASSQVAATGGDYEQYF.

This chain joins TRBV2 and TRBJ2-1, with D tentatively TRBD1 (6 bases). Trimming pared 6 bases from V and 4 bases from J, leaving 7 bases between. Germline CDR1 is SNHLY and CDR2 is FYNNEI. This CDR3 has 12 amino acids. The CDR3 region is CASRDRYNEQFF. CDR3 nucleotide sequence: TGTGCCAGCAGAGACAGGTACAATGAGCAGTTCTTC.

The table lists this clonotype with a few counts. The rearrangement joins TRBV6-6 to TRBJ2-7; 8 nucleotides agree with TRBD2. This CDR3 has 15 residues. The V and J ends lost 6 bases and 2 bases, in that order; junction bases with no gene match: 9. The germline V gene has CDR1 MNHNY and CDR2 SVGAGI (reference sequence). This CDR3 reads CASSHQGLEAYEQYF. CDR3 nucleotides: TGTGCCAGCAGCCACCAGGGACTAGAAGCCTACGAGCAGTACTTC.

The J gene is TRBJ2-7, the V gene TRBV7-9; the D gene could be TRBD1 or TRBD2 (6 bases each). The V end was cut by 5 bases, the J end by 5 bases, with 16 bases between. The CDR3 runs 14 residues. Germline values: CDR1 SEHNR, CDR2 FQNEAQ (reference sequence). The DNA for the CDR3 is TGTGCCAGCAGCCCCCAGGGGACTTCCCACGAGCAGTACTTC. Its protein is CASSPQGTSHEQYF.

This clonotype was counted between two and nine times. The chain is built from TRBV29-1 and TRBJ2-1, with 8 bases lining up with TRBD1. Germline CDR1 and CDR2: SQVTM and ANQGSEA. This CDR3 has 16 residues. The junction had 9 bases not matched to a gene; V was cut back by 1 base and J by 4 bases. CDR3 sequence (DNA): TGCAGCGTTGAAGGACTACAGGGGGAGTGGTACAATGAGCAGTTCTTC. Its protein product is CSVEGLQGEWYNEQFF.

V usage is TRBV28 and J usage is TRBJ2-1, with TRBD2 matching 8 bases. Germline V CDR1 and CDR2: MDHEN, SYDVKM. The CDR3 runs to 17 residues. V shed 6 bases, J shed 8 bases, and the junction held 18 bases outside the gene matches. The CDR3 DNA is TGTGCCAGCAGCTCCGGGACTAGGGGTCCGCTCGAGGATGAGCAGTTCTTC. Residues: CASSSGTRGPLEDEQFF. Full variable domain (rest looked up from reference TRBV28 and TRBJ2-1): DVKVTQSSRYLVKRTGEKVFLECVQDMDHENMFWYRQDPGLGLRLIYFSYDVKMKEKGDIPEGYSVSREKKERFSLILESASTNQTSMYLCASSSGTRGPLEDEQFFGPGTRLTVL.

This clonotype has only a few counts. The chain has TRBV28 and TRBJ2-3; D gene ambiguous. Between the trimmed V and J ends, which lost 6 bases and 4 bases, there was a span of 11 bases. Germline CDR1 MDHEN, CDR2 SYDVKM. CDR3 length: 13 residues. The CDR3 here is CASSPPPADTQYF. CDR3 coding DNA: TGTGCCAGCAGCCCTCCGCCCGCAGATACGCAGTATTTT.

In its sample, this clonotype was seen a few times. This rearrangement joins TRBV6-1 to TRBJ2-7, with a possible D match to TRBD2 (5 bases). V was trimmed by 2 bases and J by 2 bases, leaving 13 bases between them. The germline gives CDR1 MNHNS, CDR2 SASEGT. CDR3 size: 15 residues. CDR3 DNA: TGTGCCAGCAGTGAATATTACCTCGGGACCTACGAGCAGTACTTC. This codes for CASSEYYLGTYEQYF.

This clonotype was counted a few times. The rearrangement uses TRBV27 and TRBJ1-6, with no clear D. The ends were cut back, 2 bases at V and 7 bases at J, with 6 bases in the middle. The CDR3 consists of 13 residues. Germline V lookup: CDR1 MNHEY, CDR2 SMNVEV (reference sequence). The CDR3 DNA reads as TGTGCCAGCAGTTTAATCAGGAATTCACCCCTCCACTTT. It translates to CASSLIRNSPLHF.

The chain carries TRBV15 and TRBJ2-7; D gene uncertain. The CDR3 has 13 residues. V was shortened by 2 bases and J by 3 bases, with 8 bases between the two germline ends. The germline V gene has CDR1 LNHNV and CDR2 YYDKDF (reference sequence). Written as DNA, the CDR3 is TGTGCCACCAGCAGAATTCGGTTCTACGAGCAGTACTTC. This sequence encodes CATSRIRFYEQYF.

At least ten counts were recorded for this clonotype. The V and J genes are TRBV28 and TRBJ2-7; possibly TRBD1 or TRBD2 for D (5 bases each). This CDR3 region has 15 residues. Germline assignment: CDR1 MDHEN and CDR2 SYDVKM. Deletions cut 2 bases from V and 0 bases from J, with 11 bases between. CDR3 region: CASSLGAGTSYEQYF. In nucleotides, the CDR3 is TGTGCCAGCAGTTTAGGGGCAGGGACCTCCTACGAGCAGTACTTC.

In DNA, the CDR3 is TGTGCCAGCAGTGAGTCCAGGGTGCCATATTCACCCCTCCACTTT. It encodes CASSESRVPYSPLHF. This chain joins TRBV6-6 and TRBJ1-6; possibly TRBD1 for D (5 bases). The CDR3 length is 15 residues. The V end was cut by 5 bases, the J end by 8 bases, with 16 bases between. Germline CDR1 reads MNHNY; CDR2 reads SVGAGI (reference sequence).

This rearrangement joins TRBV7-2 to TRBJ2-5, with TRBD2 matching over 14 bases. Losses at the gene ends were 8 bases for V and 4 bases for J; bases not matched to a gene: 3. The length of the CDR3 is 14 residues. The V gene's germline CDR1 is SGHTA and CDR2 FQGNSA. This chain's CDR3 is CASSTSGGVETQYF. The DNA of the CDR3 is TGTGCCAGCTCGACTAGCGGGGGGGTAGAGACCCAGTACTTC.

The J gene is TRBJ2-1, the V gene TRBV6-1; tentative D call: TRBD2 (6 bases). Trimming cost V 2 bases and J 10 bases, with 18 bases left between them. The CDR3 has 15 residues. Per germline, CDR1 MNHNS and CDR2 SASEGT. The CDR3 loop is CASSESGPWGWEQFF. The CDR3, as DNA: TGTGCCAGCAGTGAAAGCGGGCCTTGGGGTTGGGAGCAGTTCTTC.

The table lists this clonotype with a few counts. The rearrangement links TRBV7-2 to TRBJ1-5; D may be TRBD1 (5 bases). V was trimmed by 4 bases and J by 7 bases, leaving 17 bases between them. This CDR3 has 15 residues. CDR1 and CDR2 (germline): SGHTA, FQGNSA. CDR3 protein: CASSSRGGLDQPQHF. The CDR3 DNA is TGTGCCAGCAGCTCGCGGGGGGGACTCGACCAGCCCCAGCATTTT.

This clonotype was observed a few times. CDR3 coding DNA: TGTGCCAGCAGCTTGACAGGGGATCCCTCGGCCTACAATGAGCAGTTCTTC. It translates to CASSLTGDPSAYNEQFF. This sequence joins TRBV7-2 and TRBJ2-1, with 8 bases lining up with TRBD1. Germline V lookup: CDR1 SGHTA, CDR2 FQGNSA. This CDR3 comprises 17 residues. After removal of 3 bases from V and 2 bases from J, the junction contained 9 bases not matched to a gene.

This clonotype has just a few counts. The rearrangement uses TRBV12-5 and TRBJ1-5; TRBD1 matches 8 bases. Germline trimming cut 7 bases from V and 7 bases from J; bases unmatched to any gene: 12. Germline CDR1 and CDR2: LGHNT and FRNRAP. The CDR3 length is 15 residues. DNA of the CDR3: TGTGCTAGTGCTCCAACCGGACAGGGCTTCCAGCCCCAGCATTTT. The encoded protein is CASAPTGQGFQPQHF.

V and J are TRBV27 and TRBJ1-2; D is uncertain. Per the germline V gene, CDR1 is MNHEY and CDR2 is SMNVEV (reference sequence). This CDR3 has 12 amino acids. The V and J ends lost 7 bases and 4 bases respectively, with 10 bases between them. Here the CDR3 DNA reads TGTGCCAGCAAATCTAGTCTCTATGGCTACACCTTC. It specifies CASKSSLYGYTF.

This clonotype came up a few times. The rearrangement joins TRBV4-3 to TRBJ2-7; D might be TRBD1 (6 bases). Between the trimmed V and J ends, which lost 3 bases and 1 base, there was a span of 10 bases. This CDR3 has 14 amino acids. Germline-derived CDR1 and CDR2 are LGHNA and YSLEER. CDR3 protein: CASSQGTWSYEQYF. CDR3 nucleotide sequence: TGCGCCAGCAGCCAGGGGACATGGTCCTACGAGCAGTACTTC.

The J gene is TRBJ2-1, the V gene TRBV20-1; D gene uncertain. The CDR3 covers 11 residues. Germline V CDR1 and CDR2: DFQATT, SNEGSKA (reference sequence). V dropped 8 bases and J dropped 3 bases, with 8 bases sitting between them. CDR3 in DNA: TGCAGTCTCTCCAGCTACAATGAGCAGTTCTTC. This encodes CSLSSYNEQFF.

V and J are TRBV5-8 and TRBJ1-1; D is unresolved. V gave up 2 bases and J gave up 1 base, with 15 bases separating them. CDR1 is SGHTS, CDR2 YDEGEE, per germline. CDR3 size: 16 residues. The DNA for the CDR3 is TGTGCCAGCAGCTTTCTTCCAGGTAAAGGGAACACTGAAGCTTTCTTT. Encoded protein: CASSFLPGKGNTEAFF.

The table lists this clonotype with a few counts. V is TRBV11-3 and J is TRBJ1-1; D not certain. Trimming took 2 bases from V and 3 from J, leaving 7 bases between them. This CDR3 spans 13 amino acids. The germline V gene encodes CDR1 SGHNT and CDR2 YENEEA. This CDR3 reads CASSLSPYTEAFF. The CDR3 DNA reads TGTGCCAGCAGCTTATCACCTTACACTGAAGCTTTCTTT.

This clonotype turned up a few times. The J gene is TRBJ2-3, the V gene TRBV28; 16 bases map to TRBD2. After removal of 5 bases from V and 4 bases from J, the junction contained 3 bases not matched to a gene. The CDR3 loop spans 16 amino acids. CDR1 is MDHEN and CDR2 is SYDVKM in the germline V gene. The CDR3 nucleotides are TGTGCCAGCAGTCCTGGGACTAGCGGGGGGGCAGATACGCAGTATTTT. Translation: CASSPGTSGGADTQYF.

Concerning this clonotype itself: The junction shows a germline mismatch at one end, possibly a read error. The chain joins TRBV7-6 to TRBJ2-1; D is perhaps TRBD2 (6 bases). Per germline, CDR1 SGHVS and CDR2 FNYEAQ. This CDR3 comprises 13 residues. Written as DNA, the CDR3 is TGTGCTAGCAGCGCGGAGGGTACCAATGAGCAGTTCTTC. Its translation: CASSAEGTNEQFF.

This sequence joins TRBV7-3 and TRBJ2-3; TRBD1 is a possible D gene (5 bases). The CDR3 is 14 residues long. Between the trimmed V and J ends, which lost 8 bases and 5 bases, there was a span of 17 bases. Germline V CDR1 and CDR2: SGHTA, FQGTGA. The CDR3 sequence: CASSDSPRGDTQYF. The CDR3 DNA reads as TGTGCCAGCTCAGACAGTCCCCGAGGAGATACGCAGTATTTT.

The table lists this clonotype with a few counts. V gene TRBV7-6 combines with J gene TRBJ2-7; TRBD2 matches at 8 bases. The V gene end was trimmed by 0 bases and the J gene end by 6 bases; junction bases not matched to a gene: 1. This CDR3 has 13 residues. CDR1 and CDR2 from the germline V gene are SGHVS and FNYEAQ. The CDR3 DNA reads as TGTGCCAGCAGCTTAGCGAGCGGGGGCGAGCAGTACTTC. Its translation: CASSLASGGEQYF.

This clonotype was recorded a few times. The chain has TRBV7-2 and TRBJ1-2; TRBD1 might be the D (6 bases). Germline lookup yields CDR1 SGHTA and CDR2 FQGNSA. Trimming stripped 5 bases from V and 4 bases from J, with 17 bases between. The CDR3 consists of 15 residues. The CDR3 loop reads CASSLLTGNFYGYTF. CDR3 bases: TGTGCCAGCAGCCTATTGACAGGAAACTTCTATGGCTACACCTTC.

In its sample, this clonotype was seen a few times. The CDR3 loop reads CASSSDLGTEAFF. CDR3 DNA sequence: TGTGCCAGCAGCTCAGACTTGGGGACTGAAGCTTTCTTT. V gene TRBV6-5 combines with J gene TRBJ1-1; unclear D gene. Germline-derived CDR1 and CDR2 are MNHEY and SVGAGI. Trimming stripped 6 bases from V and 5 bases from J, with 13 bases between. The CDR3 is 13 residues long.

This clonotype came up a few times. The chain is built from TRBV7-6 and TRBJ2-2, with a possible D match to TRBD1 (5 bases). The CDR3 sequence is 15 residues long. The germline V gene encodes CDR1 SGHVS and CDR2 FNYEAQ. V lost 1 base and J 6 bases, leaving 12 bases between the germline ends. Here the CDR3 reads CASSLGASGPGELFF. As DNA, the CDR3 is TGTGCCAGCAGCTTAGGTGCCTCAGGGCCCGGGGAGCTGTTTTTT. Based on the CDR3 plus reference TRBV7-6 and TRBJ2-2, the full variable domain is GAGVSQSPRYKVTKRGQDVALRCDPISGHVSLYWYRQALGQGPEFLTYFNYEAQQDKSGLPNDRFSAERPEGSISTLTIQRTEQRDSAMYRCASSLGASGPGELFFGEGSRLTVL.